In this sample, the clone carrying this T cell receptor beta chain turned up once. One end of the junction does not line up with germline, which may come from a read error. Unsorted bulk tissue (about 18-32 mg) underwent RNA and DNA co-extraction. Patients were chronically HBV-infected and treatment-naive. Each sampled tumor had five separate regions taken from it. Germline lookup yields CDR1 GTSNPN and CDR2 SVGIG (reference sequence). The CDR3 runs 15 residues. The data were obtained in a study of tumor-infiltrating lymphocytes in primary liver carcinoma. With a constant-region primer, TCR beta cDNA was made from approximately 500 ng of total RNA. Libraries covering TCR beta were generated through three nested multiplex PCR rounds (using a slightly modified ARM-PCR). A C-beta reverse primer and TRBV1-TRBV30 forward primers served in each of the first two PCR rounds, at 10 cycles apiece. One entry per CDR3 protein results from TCRdb running MiXCR on the multiplex PCR reads. The sample lists 65,000 to 80,000 distinct CDR3 sequences; about 70% were seen once.

J is TRBJ2-3 and V is TRBV30; TRBD2 might be the D (6 bases). What was sequenced was liver tumor tissue from sampling region 4. Subset: tumor region T4, right-lateral pole. The TCR was taken from a man aged 35-49 years with primary liver carcinoma and hepatitis B virus infection. The CDR3 loop reads CVWSVLGGITDTQYF. CDR3 nucleotides: TGTGTCTGGAGTGTACTTGGCGGGATCACAGATACCCAGTATTTT.